The next 6 T cell receptor beta chains were all read from a single sample in a study of a mutant IDH1 vaccine in newly diagnosed glioma. Time point indicated: week 23, last vaccination. The vaccine gave 300 ug of a 20-mer mutant IDH1 peptide subcutaneously per dose. Data came from immunoSEQ multiplex PCR; TCRdb stores just in-frame clones and leaves some out. The data show roughly 74,000 clones, more than 80% seen once. For these TCRs, the target antigens are not known. Sequenced here: PBMCs, sampled from a glioma patient whose treatment included an IDH1 peptide vaccine. Every receptor here comes from a woman aged 45 to 65 with glioma.

The CDR3: CASSEAAGRLGEQYF. CDR3 nucleotides: TGTGCCAGCAGTGAAGCGGCAGGGAGGTTAGGCGAGCAGTACTTC. V is TRBV6-1 and J is TRBJ2-7; a possible D gene is TRBD2 (6 bases). Per the germline V gene, CDR1 is MNHNS and CDR2 is SASEGT. This CDR3 has 15 amino acids. V gave up 0 bases and J gave up 6 bases, with 15 bases separating them.

This clone was detected only once. The chain combines TRBV4-1 with TRBJ1-1; maybe TRBD1 (6 bases). Deletions cut 1 base from V and 2 bases from J, with 11 bases between. Germline V CDR1 and CDR2: MGHRA, YSYEKL. The CDR3 contains 15 residues. CDR3 protein: CASSQVPGDNTEAFF. The CDR3, as DNA: TGCGCCAGCAGCCAAGTTCCAGGGGATAACACTGAAGCTTTCTTT.

The chain joins TRBV7-3 to TRBJ2-1; 12 bases align to TRBD2. In germline, CDR1 is SGHTA, CDR2 FQGTGA. V lost 0 bases, J lost 4 bases, and 1 base stayed unmatched. The CDR3 is 16 amino acids. CDR3 sequence: CASSLTTSGSYNEQFF. CDR3 nucleotides: TGTGCCAGCAGCTTAACGACTAGCGGGAGTTACAATGAGCAGTTCTTC.

This chain links TRBV5-5 with TRBJ2-2; the match to TRBD1 covers 10 bases. The CDR3 consists of 15 residues. V gave up 1 base and J gave up 5 bases; unmatched junction bases: 2. Germline CDR1 and CDR2: SGHKS and YYEKEE (reference sequence). CDR3 DNA: TGTGCCAGCAGCTTGCGGGACAGGGGTACCGGGGAGCTGTTTTTT. This gives the protein CASSLRDRGTGELFF. The full variable domain, completed using reference TRBV5-5 and TRBJ2-2, is DAGVTQSPTHLIKTRGQQVTLRCSPISGHKSVSWYQQVLGQGPQFIFQYYEKEERGRGNFPDRFSARQFPNYSSELNVNALLLGDSALYLCASSLRDRGTGELFFGEGSRLTVL.

The chain is built from TRBV10-1 and TRBJ2-5, with D perhaps being TRBD1 or TRBD2 (5 bases each). Trimming took 6 bases from V and 5 from J, leaving 13 bases between them. This CDR3 has 13 amino acids. Germline CDR1 is WNHNN and CDR2 is SYGVQD (reference sequence). The CDR3 sequence: CASSAGTWETQYF. CDR3 nucleotides: TGCGCCAGCAGCGCCGGGACGTGGGAGACCCAGTACTTC.

The chain joins TRBV28 to TRBJ2-7; D call uncertain. The CDR3 extends over 13 amino acids. Trimming shortened V by 3 bases and J by 2 bases, and 8 bases separated the two germline ends. The germline V gene has CDR1 MDHEN and CDR2 SYDVKM. CDR3 in DNA: TGTGCCAGCAGTTTTGCTAGGCCCTACGAGCAGTACTTC. Translating gives CASSFARPYEQYF.